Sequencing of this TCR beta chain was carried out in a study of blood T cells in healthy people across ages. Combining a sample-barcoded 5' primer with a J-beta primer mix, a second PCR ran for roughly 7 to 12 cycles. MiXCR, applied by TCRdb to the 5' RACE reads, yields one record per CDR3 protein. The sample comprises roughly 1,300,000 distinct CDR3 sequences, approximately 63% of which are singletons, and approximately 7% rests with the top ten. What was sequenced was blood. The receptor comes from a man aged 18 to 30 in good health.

This chain's CDR3 is CASSPPAWDERDSEQYF. CDR3 sequence (DNA): TGTGCCAGCTCACCACCGGCATGGGATGAGCGGGACTCGGAGCAGTACTTC. J is TRBJ2-7 and V is TRBV18, with 7 bases aligning to TRBD2. V was pared by 0 bases and J by 7 bases, with 15 bases of the junction left unmatched. This CDR3 contains 17 residues. CDR1 is KGHSH, CDR2 LQKENI, per germline.